This record looks at one T cell receptor beta chain sequence and its context. Its antigen is undetermined. cDNA came from roughly 0.53 to 1 ug RNA primed by random hexamers. Amplification of TCR beta CDR3 was carried out by immunoSEQ multiplex PCR, which covered 54 Vbeta and 13 Jbeta segments. TCRdb re-called the immunoSEQ multiplex PCR reads through MiXCR, storing one row per CDR3 protein. The sample lists around 200,000 distinct CDR3 sequences, about 95% occurring once. CD8+ and CD4+ T cells circulating in blood were sequenced for TCR beta. The record originates from a study of CD8 T cells in Susac syndrome. Whole-study findings and limits: A relatively small number of individuals underwent TCR sequencing and HLA analysis.

V gave up 4 bases and J gave up 3 bases; unmatched junction bases: 2. The CDR3 is 12 amino acids. Germline CDR1 is DFQATT and CDR2 is SNEGSKA (reference sequence). Material for sequencing was CD4+ T cells from PBMCs. The sequence derives from a human donor with multiple sclerosis. This rearrangement joins TRBV20-1 to TRBJ2-5; 7 nucleotides agree with TRBD2. CDR3 residues: CSAMGGEETQYF. In DNA form, the CDR3 reads TGCAGTGCTATGGGAGGGGAAGAGACCCAGTACTTC.